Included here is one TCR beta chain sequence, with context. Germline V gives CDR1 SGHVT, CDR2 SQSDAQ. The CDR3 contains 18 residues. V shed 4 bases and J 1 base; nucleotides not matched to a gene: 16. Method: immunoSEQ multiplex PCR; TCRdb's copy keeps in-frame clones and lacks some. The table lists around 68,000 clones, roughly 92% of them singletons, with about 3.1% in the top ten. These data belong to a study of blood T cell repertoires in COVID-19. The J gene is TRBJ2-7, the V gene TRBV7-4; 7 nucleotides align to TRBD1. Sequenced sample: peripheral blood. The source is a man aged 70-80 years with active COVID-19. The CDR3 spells CASSSEGTGDEVSYEQYV. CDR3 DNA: TGTGCCAGCAGCTCAGAAGGAACAGGGGACGAAGTATCCTACGAGCAGTACGTC.